The TCR beta chain described here comes from a study of PD-L1 blockade in urothelial cancer. Produced via immunoSEQ multiplex PCR; TCRdb's table is partial and in-frame only. Counted here are about 43,000 clones, approximately 90% occurring once; the ten biggest clones make up roughly 15%. V lost 2 bases, J lost 2 bases, and 20 bases lay in between. The CDR3 extends over 18 amino acids. Germline CDR1 and CDR2: MGHRA and YSYEKL. In this sample, this clone turned up once. Sequencing used PBMCs, obtained around atezolizumab (anti-PD-L1) treatment. This TCR came from an older woman with urothelial cancer. The V call is TRBV4-1, the J call TRBJ2-3; D may be TRBD2 (7 bases). CDR3 DNA: TGCGCCAGCAGCCAACATAGCCAGGGGACTACCCTCACAGATACGCAGTATTTT. It codes for CASSQHSQGTTLTDTQYF.